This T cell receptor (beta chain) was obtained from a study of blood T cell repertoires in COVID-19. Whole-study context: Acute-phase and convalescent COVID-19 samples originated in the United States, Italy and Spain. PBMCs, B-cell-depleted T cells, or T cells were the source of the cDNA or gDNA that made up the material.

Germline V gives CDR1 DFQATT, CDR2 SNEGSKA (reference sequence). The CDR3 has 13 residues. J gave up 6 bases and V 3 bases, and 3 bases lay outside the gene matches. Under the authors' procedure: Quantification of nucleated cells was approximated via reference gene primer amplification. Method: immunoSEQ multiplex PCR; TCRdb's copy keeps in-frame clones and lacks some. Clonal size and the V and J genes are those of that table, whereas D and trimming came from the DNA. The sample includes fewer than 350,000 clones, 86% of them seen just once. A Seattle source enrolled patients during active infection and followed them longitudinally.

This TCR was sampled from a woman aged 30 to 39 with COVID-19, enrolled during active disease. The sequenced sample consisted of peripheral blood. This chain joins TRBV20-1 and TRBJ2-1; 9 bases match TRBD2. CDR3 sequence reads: CSASSGGLNEQFF. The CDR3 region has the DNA TGCAGTGCTAGTAGCGGGGGCCTCAATGAGCAGTTCTTC.